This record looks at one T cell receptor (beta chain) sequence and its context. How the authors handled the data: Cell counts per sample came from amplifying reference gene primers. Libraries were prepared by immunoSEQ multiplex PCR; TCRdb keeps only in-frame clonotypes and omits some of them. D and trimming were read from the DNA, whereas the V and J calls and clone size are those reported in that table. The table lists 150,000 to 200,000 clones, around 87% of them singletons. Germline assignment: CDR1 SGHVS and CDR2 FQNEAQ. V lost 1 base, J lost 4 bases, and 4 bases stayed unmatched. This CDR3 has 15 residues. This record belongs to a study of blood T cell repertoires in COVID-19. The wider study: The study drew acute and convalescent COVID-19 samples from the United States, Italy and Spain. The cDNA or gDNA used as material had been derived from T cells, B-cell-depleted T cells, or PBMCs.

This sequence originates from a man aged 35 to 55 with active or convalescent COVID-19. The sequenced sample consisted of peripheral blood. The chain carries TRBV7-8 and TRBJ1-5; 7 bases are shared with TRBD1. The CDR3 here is CASSLGDSRNQPQHF. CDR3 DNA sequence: TGTGCCAGCAGCTTAGGGGACAGTCGGAATCAGCCCCAGCATTTT.